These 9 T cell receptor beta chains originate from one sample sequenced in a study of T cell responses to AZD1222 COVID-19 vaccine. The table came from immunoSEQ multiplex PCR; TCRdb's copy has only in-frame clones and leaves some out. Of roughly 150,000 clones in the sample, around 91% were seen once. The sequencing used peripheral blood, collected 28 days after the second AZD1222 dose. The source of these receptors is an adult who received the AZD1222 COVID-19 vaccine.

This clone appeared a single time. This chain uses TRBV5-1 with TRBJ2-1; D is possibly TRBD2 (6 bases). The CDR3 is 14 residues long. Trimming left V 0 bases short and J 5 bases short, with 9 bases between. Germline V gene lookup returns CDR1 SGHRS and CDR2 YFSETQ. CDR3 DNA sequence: TGCGCCAGCAGCTTGGCCGGGAGAAACAATGAGCAGTTCTTC. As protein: CASSLAGRNNEQFF.

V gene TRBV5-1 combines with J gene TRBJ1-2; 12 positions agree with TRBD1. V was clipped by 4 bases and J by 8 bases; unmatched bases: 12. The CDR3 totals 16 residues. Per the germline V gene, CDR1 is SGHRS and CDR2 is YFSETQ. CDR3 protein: CASSELTGTGGGGYTF. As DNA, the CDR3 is TGCGCCAGCAGCGAATTAACCGGGACAGGGGGCGGCGGCTACACCTTC.

The CDR3 DNA is TGTGCCAGCAGTTACTCCTCGGGGGTCCTTTCCCTCCACTTT. It codes for CASSYSSGVLSLHF. V usage is TRBV6-5 and J usage is TRBJ1-6; a possible D gene is TRBD1 (5 bases). This CDR3 is built from 14 residues. V shed 0 bases and J shed 14 bases, with 14 bases lying between them. Germline CDR1 MNHEY, CDR2 SVGAGI.

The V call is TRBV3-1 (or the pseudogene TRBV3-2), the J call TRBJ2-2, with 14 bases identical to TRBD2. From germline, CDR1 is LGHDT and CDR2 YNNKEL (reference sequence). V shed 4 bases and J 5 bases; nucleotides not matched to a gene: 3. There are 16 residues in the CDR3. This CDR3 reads CASSLGLAGGTGELFF. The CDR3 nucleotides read TGTGCCAGCAGCCTAGGACTAGCGGGGGGTACCGGGGAGCTGTTTTTT.

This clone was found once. In nucleotides, the CDR3 is TGTGCCAGCAGTTACGACAGGGGGCAACACACCGGGGAGCTGTTTTTT. Translating gives CASSYDRGQHTGELFF. This rearrangement joins TRBV6-6 to TRBJ2-2, with 10 nucleotides matching TRBD1. CDR3 size: 16 residues. V lost 2 bases and J lost 3; bases outside the gene matches: 3. The germline CDR1 and CDR2 sequences are MNHNY and SVGAGI (reference sequence).

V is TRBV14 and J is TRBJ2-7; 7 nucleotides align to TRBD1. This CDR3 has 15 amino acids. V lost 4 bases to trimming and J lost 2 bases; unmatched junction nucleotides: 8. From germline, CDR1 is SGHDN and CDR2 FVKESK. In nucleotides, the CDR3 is TGTGCCAGCAGCCCCCGGACAGGTTGGGCCTACGAGCAGTACTTC. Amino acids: CASSPRTGWAYEQYF.

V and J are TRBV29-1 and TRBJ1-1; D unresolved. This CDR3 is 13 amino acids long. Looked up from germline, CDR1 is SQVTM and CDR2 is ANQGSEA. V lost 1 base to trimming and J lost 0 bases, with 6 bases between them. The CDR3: CSVEGRMNTEAFF. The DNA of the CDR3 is TGCAGCGTTGAAGGGCGGATGAACACTGAAGCTTTCTTT. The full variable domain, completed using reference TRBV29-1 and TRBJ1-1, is SAVISQKPSRDICQRGTSLTIQCQVDSQVTMMFWYRQQPGQSLTLIATANQGSEATYESGFVIDKFPISRPNLTFSTLTVSNMSPEDSSIYLCSVEGRMNTEAFFGQGTRLTVV.

CDR3 sequence reads: CASSLDTGGFYEQYF. CDR3 DNA: TGTGCCAGCAGCTTGGATACAGGGGGCTTCTACGAGCAGTACTTC. The chain employs TRBV5-5 and TRBJ2-7; 9 bases match TRBD1. CDR1 and CDR2 (germline): SGHKS, YYEKEE (reference sequence). J gave up 3 bases and V 0 bases, and 4 bases lay outside the gene matches. The CDR3 runs to 15 residues.

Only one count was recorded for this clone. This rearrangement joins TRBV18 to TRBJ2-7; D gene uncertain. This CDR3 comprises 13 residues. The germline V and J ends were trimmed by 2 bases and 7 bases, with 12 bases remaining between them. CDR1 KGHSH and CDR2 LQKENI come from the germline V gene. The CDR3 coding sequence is TGTGCCAGCTCACCAAACGGAATATGGGAGCAGTACTTC. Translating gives CASSPNGIWEQYF.